This T cell receptor (beta chain) appears in the sequencing data of a study of cytomegalovirus exposure and HLA in healthy donors. PCR amplification relied on 60 Vbeta primers (plus 13 Jbeta primers). Profiling relied on immunoSEQ multiplex PCR, and the TCRdb table lists in-frame clones only, not all of them. The profile shows tens of thousands of clones, 65% to 70% of them singletons. Whole-study findings and limits: Some highly shared sequence variants likely arose as a pipeline artifact. An analysis that came later showed most CMV-associated TCR beta chains appearing HLA-restricted. Listed as cytomegalovirus-associated were 170 or so TCR beta chains.

As to this clone: Its antigen remains unidentified.

The TCR comes from a male donor in good health and CMV-seropositive. The source material was PBMCs.

The CDR3 DNA reads TGTGCTAGTACCACCGGGACAGGGAACACTGAAGCTTTCTTT. Protein: CASTTGTGNTEAFF. The V gene is TRBV12-5, the J gene TRBJ1-1; TRBD1 matches 8 bases. Germline CDR1 is LGHNT and CDR2 is FRNRAP. With 8 bases clipped from V and 1 base from J, the junction kept 6 bases outside the gene matches. CDR3 length: 14 amino acids.